This TCR beta chain was documented in a study of tumor-infiltrating lymphocytes in primary liver carcinoma. Each 20-30 mg portion of unsorted bulk tissue served as the source for co-extraction of RNA and DNA. No patient had received treatment, and all had chronic HBV infection. On this clonotype: Its antigen is currently unknown. This sequence may be a read error, since a much larger clone differs from it by one base.

Whole-study findings and limits: Tumors and blood were compared for top-250-clone fraction, and tumors had the significantly higher value (p = 0.039). Tumor region pairs shared more overlap than did tumor-adjacent and tumor-blood pairs.

Constant-region priming of around 490 ng total RNA yielded TCR beta cDNA. Amplification in three nested multiplex PCR rounds with slightly modified ARM-PCR gave rise to TCR beta libraries. TCRdb independently ran MiXCR on the multiplex PCR reads; one entry per CDR3 protein. The sample lists roughly 80,000 distinct CDR3 sequences; 65% to 75% were seen once. The sample comprised tumor-adjacent normal liver tissue. This TCR derives from a man in his forties with primary liver carcinoma and hepatitis B virus infection.

The CDR3 region is CTTSAGTGPRIGNEQFF. DNA for the CDR3: TGTACCACCAGTGCCGGGACAGGGCCACGTATTGGTAATGAGCAGTTCTTC. This chain joins TRBV24-1 and TRBJ2-1; TRBD1 aligns across 9 bases. CDR3 length equals 17 residues. Looked up from germline, CDR1 is KGHDR and CDR2 is SFDVKD.